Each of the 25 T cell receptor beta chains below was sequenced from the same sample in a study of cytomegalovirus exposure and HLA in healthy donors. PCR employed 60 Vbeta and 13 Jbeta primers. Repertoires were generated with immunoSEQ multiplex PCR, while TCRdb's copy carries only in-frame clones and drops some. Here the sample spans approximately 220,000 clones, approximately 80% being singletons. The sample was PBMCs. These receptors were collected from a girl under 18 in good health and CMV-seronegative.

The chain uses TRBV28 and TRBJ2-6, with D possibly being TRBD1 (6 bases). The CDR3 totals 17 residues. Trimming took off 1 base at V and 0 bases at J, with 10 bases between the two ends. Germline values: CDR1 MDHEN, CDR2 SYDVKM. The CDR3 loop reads CASSLFTGTSGANVLTF. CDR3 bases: TGTGCCAGCAGTTTATTTACAGGGACCTCTGGGGCCAACGTCCTGACTTTC.

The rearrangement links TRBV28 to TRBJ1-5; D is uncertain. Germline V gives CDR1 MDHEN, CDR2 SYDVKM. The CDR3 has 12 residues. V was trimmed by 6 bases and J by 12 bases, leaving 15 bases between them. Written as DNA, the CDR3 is TGTGCCAGCAGCACACAGCCATTGCTCCAGCATTTT. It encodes CASSTQPLLQHF.

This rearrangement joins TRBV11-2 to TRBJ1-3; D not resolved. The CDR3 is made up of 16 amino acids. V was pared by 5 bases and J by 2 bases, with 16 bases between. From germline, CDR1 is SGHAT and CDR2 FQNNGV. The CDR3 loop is CASSPVVQNPGNTIYF. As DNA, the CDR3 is TGTGCCAGCAGCCCTGTGGTACAGAACCCTGGAAACACCATATATTTT.

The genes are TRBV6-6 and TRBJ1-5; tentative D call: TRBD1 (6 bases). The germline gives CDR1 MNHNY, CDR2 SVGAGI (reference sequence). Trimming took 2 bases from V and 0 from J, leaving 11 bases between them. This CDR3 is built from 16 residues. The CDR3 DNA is TGTGCCAGCAGTTACGAGACAGGTAATAGCAATCAGCCCCAGCATTTT. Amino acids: CASSYETGNSNQPQHF.

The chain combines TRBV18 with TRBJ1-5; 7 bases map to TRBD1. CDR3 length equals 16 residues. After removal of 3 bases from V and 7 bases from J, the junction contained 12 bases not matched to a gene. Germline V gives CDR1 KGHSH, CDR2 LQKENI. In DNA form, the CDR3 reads TGTGCCAGCTCACCGTCTCAGGGGGTCGACGGACAGCCCCAGCATTTT. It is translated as CASSPSQGVDGQPQHF. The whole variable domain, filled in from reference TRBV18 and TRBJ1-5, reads NAGVMQNPRHLVRRRGQEARLRCSPMKGHSHVYWYRQLPEEGLKFMVYLQKENIIDESGMPKERFSAEFPKEGPSILRIQQVVRGDSAAYFCASSPSQGVDGQPQHFGDGTRLSIL.

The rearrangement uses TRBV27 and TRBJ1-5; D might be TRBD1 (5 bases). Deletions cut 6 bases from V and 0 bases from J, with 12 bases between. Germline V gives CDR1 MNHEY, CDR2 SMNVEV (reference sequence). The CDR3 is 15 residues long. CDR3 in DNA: TGTGCCAGCAGCCCGGACACTTATAGCAATCAGCCCCAGCATTTT. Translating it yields CASSPDTYSNQPQHF.

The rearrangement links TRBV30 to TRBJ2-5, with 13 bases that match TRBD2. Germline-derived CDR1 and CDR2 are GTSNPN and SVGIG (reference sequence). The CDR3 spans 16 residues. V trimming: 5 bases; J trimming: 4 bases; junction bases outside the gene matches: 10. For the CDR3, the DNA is TGTGCCTGGTTTTCCAGGACTAGCGGGAGCTCAGAGACCCAGTACTTC. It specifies CAWFSRTSGSSETQYF. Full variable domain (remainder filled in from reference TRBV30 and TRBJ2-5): SQTIHQWPATLVQPVGSPLSLECTVEGTSNPNLYWYRQAAGRGLQLLFYSVGIGQISSEVPQNLSASRPQDRQFILSSKKLLLSDSGFYLCAWFSRTSGSSETQYFGPGTRLLVL.

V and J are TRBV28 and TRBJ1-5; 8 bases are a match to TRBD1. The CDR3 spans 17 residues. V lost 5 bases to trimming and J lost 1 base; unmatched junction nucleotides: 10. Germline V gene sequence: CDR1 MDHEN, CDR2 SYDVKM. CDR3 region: CASSGNRGRVSNQPQHF. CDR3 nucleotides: TGTGCCAGCAGTGGCAACAGGGGGAGAGTAAGCAATCAGCCCCAGCATTTT.

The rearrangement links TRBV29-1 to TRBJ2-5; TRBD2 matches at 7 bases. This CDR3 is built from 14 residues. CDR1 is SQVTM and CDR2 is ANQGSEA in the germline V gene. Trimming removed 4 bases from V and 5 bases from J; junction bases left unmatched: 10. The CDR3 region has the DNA TGCAGCGTTGGGGATGGCGGGAGCGTCGAGACCCAGTACTTC. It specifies CSVGDGGSVETQYF.

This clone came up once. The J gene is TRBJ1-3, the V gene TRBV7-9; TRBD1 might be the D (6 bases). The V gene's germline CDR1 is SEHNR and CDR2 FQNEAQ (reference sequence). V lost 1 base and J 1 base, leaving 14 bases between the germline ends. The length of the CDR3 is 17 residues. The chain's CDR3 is CASSLDQGISSGNTIYF. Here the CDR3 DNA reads TGTGCCAGCAGCTTAGATCAGGGGATAAGTTCTGGAAACACCATATATTTT.

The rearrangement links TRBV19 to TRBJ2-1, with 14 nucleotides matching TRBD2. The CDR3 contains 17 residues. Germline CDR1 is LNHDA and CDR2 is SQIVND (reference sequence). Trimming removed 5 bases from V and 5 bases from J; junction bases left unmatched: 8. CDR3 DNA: TGTGCCAGTAGTGCTTCGGGGACTAGCGGGGGAAACAATGAGCAGTTCTTC. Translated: CASSASGTSGGNNEQFF.

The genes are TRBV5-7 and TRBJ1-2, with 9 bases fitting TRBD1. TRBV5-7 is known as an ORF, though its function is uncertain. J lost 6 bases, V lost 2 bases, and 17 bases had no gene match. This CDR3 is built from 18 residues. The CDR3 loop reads CASSFTVPRTGDGNGYTF. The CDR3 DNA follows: TGTGCCAGCAGCTTTACCGTCCCGCGGACAGGGGACGGGAATGGCTACACCTTC.

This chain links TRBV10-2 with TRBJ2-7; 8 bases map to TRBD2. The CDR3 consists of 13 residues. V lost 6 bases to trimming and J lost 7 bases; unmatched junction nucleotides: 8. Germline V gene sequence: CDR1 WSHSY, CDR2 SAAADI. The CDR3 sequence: CASRGTRALEQYF. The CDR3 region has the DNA TGCGCCAGCAGGGGGACTAGGGCCCTTGAGCAGTACTTC.

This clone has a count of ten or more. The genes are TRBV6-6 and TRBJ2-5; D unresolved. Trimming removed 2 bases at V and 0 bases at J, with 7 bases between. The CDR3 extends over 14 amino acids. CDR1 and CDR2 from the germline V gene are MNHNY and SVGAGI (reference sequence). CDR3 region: CASSYREDQETQYF. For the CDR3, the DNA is TGTGCCAGCAGTTACCGAGAGGACCAAGAGACCCAGTACTTC.

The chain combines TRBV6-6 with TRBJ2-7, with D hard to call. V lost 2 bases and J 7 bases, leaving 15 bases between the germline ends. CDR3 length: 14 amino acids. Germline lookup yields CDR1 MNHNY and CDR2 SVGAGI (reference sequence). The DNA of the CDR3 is TGTGCCAGCAGTTACGGTGACGAAACGAGGGAGCAGTACTTC. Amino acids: CASSYGDETREQYF.

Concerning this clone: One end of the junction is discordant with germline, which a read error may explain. The CDR3, as DNA: TGTGCTAGCAGCTCGGGGGGCGAGCAGTACTTC. This sequence encodes CASSSGGEQYF. V usage is TRBV7-7 and J usage is TRBJ2-7, with 7 bases identical to TRBD2. CDR3 length: 11 amino acids. The germline V gene has CDR1 SSHAT and CDR2 FNYEAQ (reference sequence).

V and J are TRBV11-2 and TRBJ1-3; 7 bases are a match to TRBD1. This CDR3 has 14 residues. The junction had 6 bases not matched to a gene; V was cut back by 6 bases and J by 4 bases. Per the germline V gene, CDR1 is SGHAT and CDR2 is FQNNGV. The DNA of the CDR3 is TGTGCCAGCAGTCTTACAGGGGACGGAAACACCATATATTTT. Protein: CASSLTGDGNTIYF.

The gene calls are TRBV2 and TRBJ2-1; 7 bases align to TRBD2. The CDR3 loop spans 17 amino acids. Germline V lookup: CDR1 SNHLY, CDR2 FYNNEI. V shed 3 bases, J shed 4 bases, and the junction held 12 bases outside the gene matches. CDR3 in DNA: TGTGCCAGCAGTGATTTTGTAGGGCGGGGGACTTACAATGAGCAGTTCTTC. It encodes CASSDFVGRGTYNEQFF. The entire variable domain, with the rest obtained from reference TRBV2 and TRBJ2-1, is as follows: EPEVTQTPSHQVTQMGQEVILRCVPISNHLYFYWYRQILGQKVEFLVSFYNNEISEKSEIFDDQFSVERPDGSNFTLKIRSTKLEDSAMYFCASSDFVGRGTYNEQFFGPGTRLTVL.

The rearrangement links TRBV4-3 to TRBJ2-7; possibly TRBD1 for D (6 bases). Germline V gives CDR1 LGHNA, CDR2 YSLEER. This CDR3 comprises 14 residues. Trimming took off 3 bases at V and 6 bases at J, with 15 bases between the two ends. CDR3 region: CASSQERTVGEQYF. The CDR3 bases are TGCGCCAGCAGCCAGGAGAGGACAGTTGGCGAGCAGTACTTC.

Here the CDR3 DNA reads TGTGCCAGCAGTGCGACTAGCTATGAGCAGTTCTTC. Encoded protein: CASSATSYEQFF. This sequence joins TRBV2 and TRBJ2-1, with TRBD2 identical over 7 bases. Trimming took 4 bases from V and 8 from J; bases not matched to a gene: 2. The CDR3 runs to 12 residues. Germline values: CDR1 SNHLY, CDR2 FYNNEI.

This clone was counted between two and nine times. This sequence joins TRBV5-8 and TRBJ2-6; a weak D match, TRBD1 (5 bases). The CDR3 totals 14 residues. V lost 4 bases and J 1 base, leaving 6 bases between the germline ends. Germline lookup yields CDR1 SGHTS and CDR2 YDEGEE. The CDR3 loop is CASSKGSGANVLTF. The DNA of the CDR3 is TGTGCCAGCAGCAAGGGGTCTGGGGCCAACGTCCTGACTTTC.

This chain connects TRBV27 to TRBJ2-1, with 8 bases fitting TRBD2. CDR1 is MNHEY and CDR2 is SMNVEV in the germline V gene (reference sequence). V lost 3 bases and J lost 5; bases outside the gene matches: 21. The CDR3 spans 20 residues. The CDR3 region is CASSFSRASGRYGQDNEQFF. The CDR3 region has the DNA TGTGCCAGCAGTTTTAGCAGGGCTAGCGGGCGTTACGGACAAGACAATGAGCAGTTCTTC.

CDR3 bases: TGTGCCAGCAGCCCGGGACAGATCACCGGGGAGCTGTTTTTT. It translates to CASSPGQITGELFF. The J gene is TRBJ2-2, the V gene TRBV7-9; 7 bases agree with TRBD1. Germline CDR1 SEHNR, CDR2 FQNEAQ (reference sequence). The CDR3 loop spans 14 amino acids. V lost 5 bases and J lost 4; bases outside the gene matches: 4.

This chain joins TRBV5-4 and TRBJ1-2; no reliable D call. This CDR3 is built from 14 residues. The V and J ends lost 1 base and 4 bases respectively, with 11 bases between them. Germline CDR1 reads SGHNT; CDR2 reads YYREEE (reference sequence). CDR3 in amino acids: CASSLLEFPYGYTF. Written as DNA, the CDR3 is TGTGCCAGCAGCTTGCTGGAGTTCCCCTATGGCTACACCTTC.

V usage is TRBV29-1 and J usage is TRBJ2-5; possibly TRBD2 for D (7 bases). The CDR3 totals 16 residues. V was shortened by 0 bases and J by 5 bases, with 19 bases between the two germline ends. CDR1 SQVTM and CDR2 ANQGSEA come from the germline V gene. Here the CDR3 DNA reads TGCAGCGTTGAAGACCCCCTGGGGGGGCCGAGGGAGACCCAGTACTTC. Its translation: CSVEDPLGGPRETQYF.